One sample yielded the 4 T cell receptor beta chains listed below, sequenced in a study of shared clonotypes between healthy human individuals. Terminally differentiated effector memory CD45RA+ cells were left out of the naive CD8 fraction, which was CD45RO-negative and positively selected for CCR7. Libraries were prepared by immunoSEQ multiplex PCR; TCRdb keeps only in-frame clonotypes and omits some of them. The sample lists roughly 2 million clones, approximately 94% occurring once. The specimen sequenced was naive CD8+ T cells sorted from blood. The receptors shown here come from a man younger than 35 in good health.

The chain uses TRBV27 and TRBJ2-1; the D is unclear. Per germline, CDR1 MNHEY and CDR2 SMNVEV (reference sequence). This CDR3 spans 16 amino acids. Trimming pared 4 bases from V and 7 bases from J, leaving 20 bases between. The CDR3 nucleotides read TGTGCCAGCAGTTATAAGGCGTTGTCAGTCGAAAATGAGCAGTTCTTC. This encodes CASSYKALSVENEQFF.

This clone showed up just once. The rearrangement links TRBV29-1 to TRBJ2-7; 8 bases map to TRBD1. The V gene's germline CDR1 is SQVTM and CDR2 ANQGSEA. V was clipped by 0 bases and J by 3 bases; unmatched bases: 7. The CDR3 is 15 residues long. In DNA form, the CDR3 reads TGCAGCGTTGAAGAGAAAGGACAGGGACTCTACGAGCAGTACTTC. Its protein is CSVEEKGQGLYEQYF.

This clone appeared a single time. The rearrangement links TRBV27 to TRBJ2-7; D is perhaps TRBD2 (5 bases). This CDR3 contains 14 residues. CDR1 and CDR2 from the germline V gene are MNHEY and SMNVEV (reference sequence). Trimming took 3 bases from V and 2 from J, leaving 11 bases between them. CDR3 amino acids: CASSFRGAPYEQYF. CDR3 nucleotide sequence: TGTGCCAGCAGTTTTCGGGGAGCCCCCTACGAGCAGTACTTC.

This clone was observed a single time. The V gene is TRBV15, the J gene TRBJ1-5, with a weak D call TRBD1 (5 bases). This CDR3 has 18 amino acids. Trimming took off 4 bases at V and 0 bases at J, with 19 bases between the two ends. In germline, CDR1 is LNHNV, CDR2 YYDKDF (reference sequence). The CDR3 loop reads CATSTQQVLMDSNQPQHF. The CDR3 bases are TGTGCCACCAGCACACAACAGGTTTTAATGGATAGCAATCAGCCCCAGCATTTT.